This section outlines one T cell receptor (beta chain) sequence together with its context. This clone was seen at least ten times. Its antigen remains undetermined. There are no base qualities to consult, and no much larger clone falls within one base. This specimen belongs to a study of blood T cell repertoires in COVID-19 (dated by TCRdb to 2020 to 2022). Notes on the research overall: Samples from collaborators originated in the United States, Italy and Spain and spanned both the acute and convalescent phases of COVID-19. The material from the prospective study consisted of cDNA or gDNA derived from T cells, B-cell-depleted T cells, or PBMCs. Deeply sampled blood TCRbeta repertoires from subjects exposed to, actively infected with, or recovered from COVID-19 were included in the dataset. A freely available public database, intended as a resource for researchers studying the immune response to SARS-CoV-2, is where the repertoires were released. The samples were drawn from two sources: the first 160 participants of the ongoing ImmuneRACE study, and some 1,300 subjects contributed by 6 global collaborators. Sample metadata almost always included a de-identified subject ID, COVID-19 status, age in years and sex. Where HLA class I and class II types were available, the types were taken from metadata supplied by the sample provider, not from assay-based typing.

Here is what the overall study found, with its caveats: How much clinical and demographic metadata was included differed by source and by participant, and the metadata was provided uncurated.

One collaborating source in Seattle enrolled patients during active infection and followed them longitudinally through the course of disease. The collaborating institutions used their own protocols to collect whole blood in K2EDTA tubes. For TCRbeta analysis, collaborator samples were shipped as frozen whole blood, as isolated PBMCs, or as DNA extracted from either sample type. According to the germline V gene, CDR1 reads MDHEN and CDR2 reads SYDVKM. The CDR3 goes from the cysteine to the phenylalanine over 14 residues. Only the CDR3 portion is preserved as DNA: 42 bases, with reading frame beginning at the first base. V sheds 2 bases and J sheds 4 bases, leaving 9 bases between their ends. The immunoSEQ Assay, a bias-controlled multiplex PCR, was used to amplify TCRbeta CDR3 regions from genomic DNA. Regarding the original processing steps: Within the assay, amplification of reference gene primers was used to estimate how many nucleated cells each sample contained. To quantify the absolute abundance of each unique TCRbeta CDR3 rearrangement, sequence reads were collapsed and filtered. Productive Simpson clonality was computed per sample as the square root of Simpson's diversity index over productive rearrangements. TCRdb mirrors the immuneACCESS table, restricted to in-frame sequences. Some clones are absent from its copies; in checked studies, under half trace to an unresolved V gene, and the reason for the others is unknown. That table is the source of V, J and clone size, and D and trimming were worked out from the DNA. Within this sample are roughly 250,000 clones, with under 85% of them counted one time only. The ten largest clones capture roughly 0.87% of the sample.

Sample: peripheral blood. In this chain, TRBV28 is recombined with TRBJ1-5; no D gene can be assigned with confidence. The clonotype was recovered from a human donor with COVID-19, enrolled during active disease. The donor label of this sample is uncertain. The CDR3 protein: CASSLTRQNQPQHF. The nucleotide sequence reads as follows: TGTGCCAGCAGTTTAACTAGACAAAATCAGCCCCAGCATTTT.